This T cell receptor (beta chain) derives from a study of technical replicates of blood from a handful of donors. The repertoire was sequenced with immunoSEQ multiplex PCR; TCRdb's copy has only in-frame clones and lacks some. This table has about 80,000 clones, about 98% appearing once. Germline-derived CDR1 and CDR2 are SEHNR and FQNEAQ (reference sequence). Trimming took 4 bases from V and 4 from J; bases not matched to a gene: 6. The CDR3 sequence is 15 residues long. The chain employs TRBV7-9 and TRBJ1-2; 10 positions agree with TRBD1. Sequenced: T cells isolated from PBMCs. This clonotype originated in a human donor in good health. The CDR3 DNA sequence: TGTGCCAGCAGCTCGACAGGGGGCGCAATCTATGGCTACACCTTC. Its protein product is CASSSTGGAIYGYTF.